A selection of T cell receptor beta chains follows, all from one sample in a study of cytomegalovirus exposure and HLA in healthy donors. TCRdb's copy holds only in-frame clones and misses some; the assay was immunoSEQ multiplex PCR. The table lists approximately 93,000 clones, approximately 79% of them singletons. The sample taken for sequencing was PBMCs. The source of these receptors is a woman between 40 and 55 years old in good health and CMV-seronegative. Each CDR3 is given with its conserved first and last residue. D genes are given only for firm matches. Clone size is not always given. Where it is, it says once, few, many or a class for expanded clones.

d_call j_call clone_size v_call cdr3_aa cdr3_nt
TRBD1 TRBJ1-5 . TRBV13 CASSQGQGMGNQPQHF TGTGCCAGCAGCCAGGGACAGGGGATGGGCAATCAGCCCCAGCATTTT
TRBD1 TRBJ1-5 . TRBV5-6 CASSSTGGRQPQHF TGTGCCAGCAGCTCAACAGGGGGCCGACAGCCCCAGCATTTT
. TRBJ1-1 . TRBV6-1 CAMGGFPDTEAFF TGTGCCATGGGGGGGTTCCCGGACACTGAAGCTTTCTTT
. TRBJ1-5 . TRBV5-4 CASSLDSQPQHF TGTGCCAGCAGCCTAGACAGTCAGCCCCAGCATTTT
TRBD2 TRBJ2-1 . TRBV5-1 CASSLLAGGYNEQFF TGCGCCAGCAGCCTGCTAGCGGGGGGCTACAATGAGCAGTTCTTC
. TRBJ1-1 . TRBV6-1 CASRMTDEAFF TGTGCCAGCAGGATGACAGATGAAGCTTTCTTT
. TRBJ2-2 . TRBV7-9 CASSLAPVVGELFF TGTGCCAGCAGCTTAGCCCCGGTCGTCGGGGAGCTGTTTTTT
. TRBJ2-5 once TRBV2 CASSDSDGRETQYF TGTGCCAGCAGTGATTCTGATGGGCGAGAGACCCAGTACTTC
. TRBJ2-5 . TRBV7-2 CASSLNLGGETQYF TGTGCCAGCAGCTTAAACCTAGGAGGGGAGACCCAGTACTTC
. TRBJ2-7 . TRBV5-4 CASSSDRSGYEQYF TGTGCCAGCAGCTCTGACAGATCGGGCTACGAGCAGTACTTC
. TRBJ2-7 few TRBV6-5 CASSTGPEQYF TGTGCCAGTTCGACAGGACCTGAGCAGTACTTC
TRBD2 TRBJ2-3 . TRBV6-5 CASSYGTSADTQYF TGTGCCAGCAGTTACGGGACTAGCGCAGATACGCAGTATTTT
TRBD1 TRBJ1-5 . TRBV2 CASSEDRGGGQPQHF TGTGCCAGCAGTGAAGACAGGGGTGGAGGGCAGCCCCAGCATTTT
. TRBJ1-5 . TRBV7-2 CASSHRISNQPQHF TGTGCCAGCAGCCACAGGATTAGCAATCAGCCCCAGCATTTT
. TRBJ2-7 few TRBV11-1 CASSGVLTSYEQYF TGTGCCAGCTCCGGTGTCCTAACCTCCTACGAGCAGTACTTC
TRBD1 TRBJ2-7 . TRBV18 CASSTTGGIVHEQYF TGTGCCAGCTCAACAACAGGGGGCATCGTCCACGAGCAGTACTTC
. TRBJ1-6 . TRBV2 CASSVSLGDSPLHF TGTGCCAGCAGTGTAAGTCTAGGGGATTCACCCCTCCACTTT
. TRBJ1-1 . TRBV7-8 CASSLGEGRPNTEAFF TGTGCCAGCAGCTTAGGGGAGGGCCGGCCCAACACTGAAGCTTTCTTT
TRBD1 TRBJ2-1 . TRBV6-4 CASSEQAGGYNEQFF TGTGCCAGCAGTGAGCAGGCAGGGGGCTACAATGAGCAGTTCTTC
. TRBJ1-5 . TRBV4-3 CASSQDSGSKQPQHF TGCGCCAGCAGCCAAGATTCGGGGTCGAAACAGCCCCAGCATTTT
. TRBJ1-3 few TRBV21-1 CASSKRKRGGNTIYF TGTGCCAGCAGCAAGAGGAAAAGGGGAGGAAACACCATATATTTT
. TRBJ1-2 once TRBV28 CASHTGGGSSYGYTF TGTGCCAGCCACACGGGTGGGGGCTCGAGCTATGGCTACACCTTC